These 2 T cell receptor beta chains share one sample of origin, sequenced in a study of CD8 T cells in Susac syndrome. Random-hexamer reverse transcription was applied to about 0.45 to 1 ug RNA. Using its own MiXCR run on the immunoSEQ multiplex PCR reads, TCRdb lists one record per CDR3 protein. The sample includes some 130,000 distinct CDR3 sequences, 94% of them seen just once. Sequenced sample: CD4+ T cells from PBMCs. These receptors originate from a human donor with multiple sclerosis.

The DNA of the CDR3 is TGTGCCTGGACGGGCTACACTGAAGCTTTCTTT. Encoded protein: CAWTGYTEAFF. The V and J genes are TRBV30 and TRBJ1-1; D gene ambiguous. Germline CDR1 reads GTSNPN; CDR2 reads SVGIG (reference sequence). The CDR3 spans 11 residues. V lost 4 bases to trimming and J lost 3 bases, with 6 bases between them.

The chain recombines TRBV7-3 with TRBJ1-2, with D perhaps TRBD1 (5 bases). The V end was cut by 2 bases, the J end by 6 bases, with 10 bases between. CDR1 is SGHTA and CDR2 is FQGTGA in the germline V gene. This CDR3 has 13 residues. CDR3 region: CASSLEGVNGYTF. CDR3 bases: TGTGCCAGCAGCTTAGAAGGGGTGAATGGCTACACCTTC.